Listed below are T cell receptor beta chains from one sample, sequenced in a study of shared clonotypes between healthy human individuals. Clones were sequenced by immunoSEQ multiplex PCR, and TCRdb holds only the in-frame ones, with some missing. The sample has a few hundred thousand clones; roughly 97% are singletons. Sequenced input: naive CD4+ T cells sorted from blood. These receptors were collected from a woman aged 25 to 45 in good health. Both conserved end residues are part of each CDR3. A D gene is named only where the DNA matches it firmly. The size field is filled for only some rows; it gives once, few, many or a size class.

D	V	J	size	DNA	CDR3
NA	TRBV6-5	TRBJ2-7	NA	TGTGCCAGCAGTTACCAAGGCGGTCTAGCGTTCAACGAGCAGTACTTC	CASSYQGGLAFNEQYF
NA	TRBV28	TRBJ1-1	NA	TGTGCCAGCAGTCCCTCGGGAGGGACTATGAACACTGAAGCTTTCTTT	CASSPSGGTMNTEAFF
NA	TRBV7-2	TRBJ2-7	NA	TGTGCCAGCAGAAGGCGGCAGGGGGGGGCCTACAAGCAGTACTTC	CASRRRQGGAYKQYF
TRBD1	TRBV27	TRBJ2-1	NA	TGTGCCAGCAGCCGACCGGGACAGGGGACCAATGAGCAGTTCTTC	CASSRPGQGTNEQFF
TRBD2	TRBV29-1	TRBJ2-5	NA	TGCAGCGTTGAAGCCTTCGGGAGGGCCCCGGAGACCCAGTACTTC	CSVEAFGRAPETQYF
TRBD1	TRBV28	TRBJ1-3	NA	TGTGCCAGCAGTGCTGTACAGGGGAAATGGGCTGGAAACACCATATATTTT	CASSAVQGKWAGNTIYF
TRBD1	TRBV10-3	TRBJ1-1	NA	TGTGCCATCAGTCAACAGGGGGAAGCTTTCTTT	CAISQQGEAFF
TRBD2	TRBV4-1	TRBJ2-3	NA	TGCGCCAGCAGCCAAGTTGGGCTAGCGGGAGGGGAGGGCACAGATACGCAGTATTTT	CASSQVGLAGGEGTDTQYF
TRBD1	TRBV7-9	TRBJ1-1	NA	TGTGCCAGCAGCTTAAGCCTTACAGGGGGCACTGAAGCTTTCTTT	CASSLSLTGGTEAFF
TRBD1	TRBV19	TRBJ2-7	NA	TGTGCCAGTAGCCGCCCGGGACAGGGCCGCGAGCAGTACTTC	CASSRPGQGREQYF
NA	TRBV19	TRBJ1-5	NA	TGTGCCAGTAGTACTTGGGGGCCGCATCAGCCCCAGCATTTT	CASSTWGPHQPQHF
NA	TRBV14	TRBJ1-2	once	TGTGCCAGCACCAGGGCCTCGGGGTATGGCTACACCTTC	CASTRASGYGYTF
NA	TRBV28	TRBJ1-1	NA	TGTGCCAGCAGTCCCGCGGGACTCCTGAACACTGAAGCTTTCTTT	CASSPAGLLNTEAFF
NA	TRBV6-1	TRBJ1-4	NA	TGTGCCAGCAGCTTAGTTAATAATGAAAAACTGTTTTTT	CASSLVNNEKLFF
TRBD1	TRBV6-6	TRBJ1-3	NA	TGTGCCAGCAGTCCCCACCCGACAGGGACCATATATTTT	CASSPHPTGTIYF
NA	TRBV6-5	TRBJ1-4	once	TGTGCCAGCACCGCCCCGCAGGGTGGTCTGTTTTTT	CASTAPQGGLFF
NA	TRBV14	TRBJ2-2	NA	TGTGCCAGCAGCCGCTTCCTTGGACAGAACACCGGGGAGCTGTTTTTT	CASSRFLGQNTGELFF
NA	TRBV2	TRBJ2-2	NA	TGTGCCAGCAGTGAAGGGGGTTATACCGGGGAGCTGTTTTTT	CASSEGGYTGELFF
TRBD2	TRBV7-8	TRBJ2-7	NA	TGTGCCAGCAGCTACCCCGGGGGGTACGAGCAGTACTTC	CASSYPGGYEQYF
NA	TRBV11-2	TRBJ2-1	NA	TGTGCCAGCAGCTTGGTTTGGGGGATCCTAAATGAGCAGTTCTTC	CASSLVWGILNEQFF
NA	TRBV6-6	TRBJ1-5	NA	TGTGCCAGCAGTACAGAGTATAGCAATCAGCCCCAGCATTTT	CASSTEYSNQPQHF
NA	TRBV5-1	TRBJ1-5	NA	TGCGCCAGCAGGAGGCAGCCCAATCAGCCCCAGCATTTT	CASRRQPNQPQHF
TRBD2	TRBV7-8	TRBJ2-7	NA	TGTGCCAGCAGCTTAGCTCTAGCGGGAGGGAGGTTAAAAGGCGAGCAGTACTTC	CASSLALAGGRLKGEQYF
NA	TRBV2	TRBJ2-6	NA	TGTGCCAGCAAGCCGGGGGGGGCCAACGTCCTGACTTTC	CASKPGGANVLTF
TRBD1	TRBV19	TRBJ2-1	NA	TGTGCCAGTAGTAGTAAAAACAGGGGACATGAGCAGTTCTTC	CASSSKNRGHEQFF
TRBD1	TRBV19	TRBJ1-5	NA	TGTGCCAGTAGTATGCTTTACAGGGGGGGAGATGGCAATCAGCCCCAGCATTTT	CASSMLYRGGDGNQPQHF
NA	TRBV5-6	TRBJ2-7	NA	TGTGCCAGCAGCTTGTGGGCGGGACCTCCTAGTAGCGAGCAGTACTTC	CASSLWAGPPSSEQYF
TRBD1	TRBV5-1	TRBJ1-2	NA	TGCGCCAGCTCTCGGGACAGCTTCTATGGCTACACCTTC	CASSRDSFYGYTF
TRBD1	TRBV19	TRBJ1-1	NA	TGTGCCAGTAGCCGGACAGGGGTGGTTGACACTGAAGCTTTCTTT	CASSRTGVVDTEAFF
TRBD2	TRBV7-9	TRBJ2-4	NA	TGTGCCAGCAGCATAACTAGCGGAAAAAACATTCAGTACTTC	CASSITSGKNIQYF
NA	TRBV18	TRBJ2-7	NA	TGTGCCAGCTCACCGCGGGGACCAGGGGGTTACTCCTACGAGCAGTACTTC	CASSPRGPGGYSYEQYF
NA	TRBV18	TRBJ2-3	NA	TGTGCCAGCTCGCCCCGAACAGAATACTATAGCACAGATACGCAGTATTTT	CASSPRTEYYSTDTQYF
NA	TRBV6-4	TRBJ2-2	NA	TGTGCCAGCAGTGGGGGGGCCACCGGGGAGCTGTTTTTT	CASSGGATGELFF
NA	TRBV28	TRBJ2-3	NA	TGTGCCAGCAGAAACGGGACGGCTCGGGTCCCAGATACGCAGTATTTT	CASRNGTARVPDTQYF
NA	TRBV29-1	TRBJ2-1	NA	TGCAGCGTGAAAGGGGTATCGGGTTATGAGCAGTTCTTC	CSVKGVSGYEQFF
NA	TRBV7-2	TRBJ2-7	NA	TGTGCCAGCAGCTACGGGGGCTACGAGCAGTACTTC	CASSYGGYEQYF